This T cell receptor beta chain originates from a study of a mutant IDH1 vaccine in newly diagnosed glioma. Measured with immunoSEQ multiplex PCR; TCRdb has only the in-frame clones, and not every one. The table lists 55,000 to 70,000 clones, just over 85% of them singletons, with around 3% in the top ten. Time point meaning: baseline, week 1 (first vaccination visit). Described treatment: pre-vaccination baseline after standard-of-care therapy. Remarks on this clone: Its antigen is unknown.

The CDR3 contains 16 residues. Study conclusions and caveats: The study observed vaccine-induced immune responses in just over 90% of patients. No link was apparently found between pseudoprogression and changes in top peripheral T cell clonotypes.

The sequence was obtained from a man between 25 and 39 years old with glioma. The material was PBMCs, obtained from a glioma patient treated with radiotherapy, temozolomide or both. V and J are TRBV21-1 and TRBJ2-5; the table's D call TRBD1 went unverified against the DNA. TRBV21-1 is a listed pseudogene. CDR3 protein: CAIIKGRWGRRETQYF. The CDR3 coding sequence is TGTGCCATCATTAAGGGCAGGTGGGGGCGCAGAGAGACCCAGTACTTC.